This T cell receptor (beta chain) was profiled in a study of cytomegalovirus exposure and HLA in healthy donors. Study information: Falling in the Caucasian-associated ancestry cluster were about 80% of under 450 genotyped donors. Points from the study as a whole: The presence/absence work took it that sequencing depth was about the same across donors. V segments that were indistinguishable, TRBV6-2 and TRBV6-3 among them, were omitted from analysis. The authors listed over 150 TCR beta chains as cytomegalovirus-associated.

In this sample, this clone turned up a few times. Antigen specificity is unknown. The PCR used 60 Vbeta and 13 Jbeta primers. Assay: immunoSEQ multiplex PCR; the TCRdb copy retains only in-frame clones and omits some. The table includes about 150,000 clones, over 60% detected once. The CDR3 contains 15 residues. J gave up 8 bases and V 9 bases, and 16 bases lay outside the gene matches. Germline CDR1 LNHDA, CDR2 SQIVND (reference sequence). Sequences were obtained from PBMCs. The gene calls are TRBV19 and TRBJ1-2, with 9 nucleotides matching TRBD1. The sequence came from a woman aged 40 to 55 in good health and CMV-seronegative. The chain's CDR3 is CASSPGTGTREGYTF. DNA for the CDR3: TGTGCCAGCAGTCCCGGGACAGGGACCAGAGAGGGCTACACCTTC.